The clone carrying this TCR beta chain was picked up a small number of times. Its target is not known. Each CDR3 protein is one row after TCRdb ran MiXCR on the 5' RACE reads. The sample contains hundreds of thousands of distinct CDR3 sequences, roughly 6.2% of which appear only once. This sample stems from a study of T cells after yellow fever vaccination. The CDR3 contains 14 residues. Germline V CDR1 and CDR2: SGHRS, YFSETQ. V was pared by 4 bases and J by 7 bases, with 4 bases of the junction left unmatched. Whole-study findings and limits: CD4 and CD8 compartments shared a small share of clonotypes. Faster peaking, at day 5 versus 15, marked a secondary response that was weaker.

The clonotype originates from a man aged 30-40 years who received the YFV17D yellow fever vaccine. The V call is TRBV5-1, the J call TRBJ2-1; 11 bases are a match to TRBD1. Specimen: PBMCs, collected 5 days after the yellow fever booster vaccination. The DNA of the CDR3 is TGCGCCAGCAGCCAGGGGACAGGGGGGAATGAGCAGTTCTTC. Encoded protein: CASSQGTGGNEQFF.